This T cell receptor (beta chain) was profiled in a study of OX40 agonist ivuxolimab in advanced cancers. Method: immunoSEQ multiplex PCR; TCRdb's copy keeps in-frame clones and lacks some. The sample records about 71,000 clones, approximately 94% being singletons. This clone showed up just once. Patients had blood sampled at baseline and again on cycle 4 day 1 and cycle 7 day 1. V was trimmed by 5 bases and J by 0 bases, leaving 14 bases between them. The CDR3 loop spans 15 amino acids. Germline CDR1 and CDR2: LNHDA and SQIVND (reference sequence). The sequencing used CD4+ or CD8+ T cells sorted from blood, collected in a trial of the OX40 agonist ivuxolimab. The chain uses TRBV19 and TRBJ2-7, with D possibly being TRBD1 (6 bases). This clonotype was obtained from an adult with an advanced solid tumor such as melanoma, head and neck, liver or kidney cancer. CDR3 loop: CASSPTGFSSYEQYF. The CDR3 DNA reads TGTGCCAGTAGTCCTACAGGGTTTTCCTCCTACGAGCAGTACTTC.